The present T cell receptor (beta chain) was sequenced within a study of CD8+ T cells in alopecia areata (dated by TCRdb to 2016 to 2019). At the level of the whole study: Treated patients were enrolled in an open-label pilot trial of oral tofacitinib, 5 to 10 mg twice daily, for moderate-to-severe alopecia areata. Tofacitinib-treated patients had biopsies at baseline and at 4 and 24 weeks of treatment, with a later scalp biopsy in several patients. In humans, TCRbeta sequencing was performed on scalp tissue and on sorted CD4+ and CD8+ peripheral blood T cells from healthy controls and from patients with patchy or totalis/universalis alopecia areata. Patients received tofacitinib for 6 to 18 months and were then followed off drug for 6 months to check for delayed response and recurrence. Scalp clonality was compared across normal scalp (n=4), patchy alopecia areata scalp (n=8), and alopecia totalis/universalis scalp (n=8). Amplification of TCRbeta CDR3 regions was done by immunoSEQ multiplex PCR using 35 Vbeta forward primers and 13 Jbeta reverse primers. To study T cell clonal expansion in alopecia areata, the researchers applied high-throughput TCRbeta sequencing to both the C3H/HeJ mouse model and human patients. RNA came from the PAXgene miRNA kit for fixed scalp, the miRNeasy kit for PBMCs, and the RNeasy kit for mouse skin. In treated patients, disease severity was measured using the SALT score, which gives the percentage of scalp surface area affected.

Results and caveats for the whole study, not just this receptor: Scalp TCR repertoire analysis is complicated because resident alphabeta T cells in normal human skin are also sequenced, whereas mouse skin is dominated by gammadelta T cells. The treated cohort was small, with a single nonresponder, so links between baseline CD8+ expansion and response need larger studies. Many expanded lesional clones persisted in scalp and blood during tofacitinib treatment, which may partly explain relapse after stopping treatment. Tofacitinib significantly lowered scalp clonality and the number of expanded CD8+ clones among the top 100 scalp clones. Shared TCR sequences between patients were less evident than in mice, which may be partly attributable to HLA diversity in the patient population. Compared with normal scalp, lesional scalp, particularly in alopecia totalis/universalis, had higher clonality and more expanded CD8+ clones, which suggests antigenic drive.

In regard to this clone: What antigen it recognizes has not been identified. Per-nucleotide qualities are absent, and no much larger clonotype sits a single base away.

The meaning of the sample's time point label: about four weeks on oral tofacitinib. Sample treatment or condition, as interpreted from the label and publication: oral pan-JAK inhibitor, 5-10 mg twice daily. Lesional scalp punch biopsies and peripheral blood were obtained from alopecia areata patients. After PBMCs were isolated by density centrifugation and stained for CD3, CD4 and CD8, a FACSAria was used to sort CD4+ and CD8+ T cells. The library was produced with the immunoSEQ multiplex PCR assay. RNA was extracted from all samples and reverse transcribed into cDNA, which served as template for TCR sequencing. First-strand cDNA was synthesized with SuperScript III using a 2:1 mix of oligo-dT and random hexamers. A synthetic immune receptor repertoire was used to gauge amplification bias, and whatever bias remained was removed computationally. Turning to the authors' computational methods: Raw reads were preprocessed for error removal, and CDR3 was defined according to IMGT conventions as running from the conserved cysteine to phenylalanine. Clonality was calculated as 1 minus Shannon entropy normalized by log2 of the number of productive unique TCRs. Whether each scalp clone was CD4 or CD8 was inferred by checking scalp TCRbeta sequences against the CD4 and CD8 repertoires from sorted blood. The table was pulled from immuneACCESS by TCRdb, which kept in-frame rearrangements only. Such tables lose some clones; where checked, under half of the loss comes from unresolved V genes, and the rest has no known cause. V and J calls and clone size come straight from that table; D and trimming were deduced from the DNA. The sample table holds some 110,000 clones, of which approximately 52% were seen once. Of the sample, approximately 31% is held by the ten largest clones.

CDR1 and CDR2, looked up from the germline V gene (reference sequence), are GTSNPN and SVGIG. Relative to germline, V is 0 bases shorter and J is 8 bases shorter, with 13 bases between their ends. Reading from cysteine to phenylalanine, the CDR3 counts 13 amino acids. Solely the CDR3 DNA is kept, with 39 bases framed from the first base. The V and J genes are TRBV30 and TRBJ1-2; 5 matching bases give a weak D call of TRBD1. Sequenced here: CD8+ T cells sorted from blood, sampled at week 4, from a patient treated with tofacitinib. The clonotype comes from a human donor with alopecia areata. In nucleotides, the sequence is TGTGCCTGGAGTGTACAAGGGGACGACGGCTACACCTTC. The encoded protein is CAWSVQGDDGYTF.